This T cell receptor beta chain was captured by sequencing in a study of blood T cell repertoires in COVID-19. In the original workflow: Researchers report that nucleated cell counts were estimated from reference gene primer amplification. The protocol was immunoSEQ multiplex PCR, while the TCRdb copy is restricted to in-frame clones and leaves out a portion. The V and J calls and clone size are taken from that table; D and trimming were inferred from the DNA. Of roughly 100,000 clones listed, 70% to 90% are singletons. As for this clone: One end of the junction does not line up with germline, which may come from a read error.

Germline assignment: CDR1 SEHNR and CDR2 FQNEAQ (reference sequence). The CDR3 contains 14 residues. Sample: peripheral blood. The chain is built from TRBV7-9 and TRBJ1-2, with D possibly TRBD1 on 6 matching bases. The receptor's source is a man in his forties or fifties in a cohort sampled during active COVID-19. As DNA, the CDR3 is TGTGCCAGCACCAAACCCAGACCCCAGGGGAATGTGGGATTC. The encoded protein is CASTKPRPQGNVGF.